These 17 T cell receptor beta chains were sequenced from one sample in a study of cytomegalovirus exposure and HLA in healthy donors. Libraries were prepared by immunoSEQ multiplex PCR; TCRdb keeps only in-frame clonotypes and omits some of them. The sample has tens of thousands of clones, approximately 93% seen once. Sequenced input: PBMCs. The receptors here all came from a woman aged 25 to 39 in good health and CMV-seropositive.

The chain recombines TRBV27 with TRBJ2-7; 11 bases agree with TRBD1. The CDR3 extends over 16 amino acids. V was clipped by 3 bases and J by 7 bases; unmatched bases: 11. In germline, CDR1 is MNHEY, CDR2 SMNVEV (reference sequence). CDR3 nucleotide sequence: TGTGCCAGCAGTTTGTATCCAGGACAGGGGGCGTGGGAGCAGTACTTC. Its protein is CASSLYPGQGAWEQYF.

The rearrangement uses TRBV9 and TRBJ2-6; D is perhaps TRBD2 (6 bases). The CDR3 has 18 residues. V shed 4 bases and J shed 0 bases, with 17 bases lying between them. CDR1 and CDR2 (germline): SGDLS, YYNGEE. The CDR3 DNA follows: TGTGCCAGCAGCCTTAGCGCGGGACTCAACTCTGGGGCCAACGTCCTGACTTTC. This encodes CASSLSAGLNSGANVLTF.

This chain links TRBV25-1 with TRBJ2-2; 8 bases agree with TRBD2. Germline CDR1 is MGHDK and CDR2 is SYGVNS. This CDR3 contains 15 residues. V trimming: 4 bases; J trimming: 2 bases; junction bases outside the gene matches: 3. CDR3 nucleotide sequence: TGTGCCAGCAGTGTTAGCGGGAAAAACACCGGGGAGCTGTTTTTT. It codes for CASSVSGKNTGELFF.

The chain joins TRBV18 to TRBJ2-1; D is unclear. Trimming shortened V by 3 bases and J by 7 bases, and 13 bases separated the two germline ends. The CDR3 has 14 amino acids. Germline V CDR1 and CDR2: KGHSH, LQKENI. CDR3: CASSPESRWNEQFF. The CDR3, as DNA: TGTGCCAGCTCACCGGAGAGCCGGTGGAATGAGCAGTTCTTC.

The CDR3 spells CASSLGGGPNEQFF. CDR3 coding DNA: TGTGCCAGCAGCTTGGGGGGAGGGCCAAATGAGCAGTTCTTC. The genes are TRBV11-2 and TRBJ2-1; 7 bases line up with TRBD2. Losses at the gene ends were 3 bases for V and 7 bases for J; bases not matched to a gene: 6. The CDR3 is made up of 14 amino acids. The germline CDR1 and CDR2 sequences are SGHAT and FQNNGV.

The chain joins TRBV5-5 to TRBJ1-3, with D unresolved. This CDR3 comprises 13 residues. Germline V CDR1 and CDR2: SGHKS, YYEKEE (reference sequence). The germline V and J ends were trimmed by 0 bases and 5 bases, with 6 bases remaining between them. This CDR3 is CASSLVGRNTIYF. Written as DNA, the CDR3 is TGTGCCAGCAGCTTGGTCGGGAGAAACACCATATATTTT.

This chain connects TRBV2 to TRBJ2-7, with 9 nucleotides matching TRBD1. Per germline, CDR1 SNHLY and CDR2 FYNNEI. CDR3 length: 14 amino acids. J gave up 1 base and V 6 bases, and 4 bases lay outside the gene matches. The DNA for the CDR3 is TGTGCCAGCAGCCAGGACAGGGGTTCCTACGAGCAGTACTTC. Its protein is CASSQDRGSYEQYF.

V gene TRBV18 combines with J gene TRBJ2-7, with TRBD2 identical over 13 bases. The CDR3 extends over 17 amino acids. Germline values: CDR1 KGHSH, CDR2 LQKENI. Unmatched junction bases numbered 7, after V lost 3 bases and J lost 2 bases. The CDR3 DNA follows: TGTGCCAGCTCACCGATACCGGGGACTAGCGGGACCTACGAGCAGTACTTC. It translates to CASSPIPGTSGTYEQYF.

This rearrangement joins TRBV2 to TRBJ2-2; D gene unclear. The CDR3 length is 15 residues. V was trimmed by 1 base and J by 3 bases, leaving 9 bases between them. The V gene's germline CDR1 is SNHLY and CDR2 FYNNEI. CDR3 loop: CASSEVTLDTGELFF. CDR3 nucleotide sequence: TGTGCCAGCAGTGAAGTGACATTGGACACCGGGGAGCTGTTTTTT.

J is TRBJ1-1 and V is TRBV29-1; no clear D gene. Trimming shortened V by 6 bases and J by 6 bases, and 14 bases separated the two germline ends. CDR3 length: 12 amino acids. Germline CDR1 is SQVTM and CDR2 is ANQGSEA. The CDR3 region is CSVPFSGAEAFF. CDR3 in DNA: TGCAGCGTCCCCTTCAGTGGAGCTGAAGCTTTCTTT.

This chain uses TRBV19 with TRBJ1-1; D perhaps matches TRBD1 (6 bases). Germline V lookup: CDR1 LNHDA, CDR2 SQIVND (reference sequence). V dropped 5 bases and J dropped 0 bases, with 16 bases sitting between them. This CDR3 is 16 amino acids long. CDR3: CASSFRRGAMNTEAFF. CDR3 DNA sequence: TGTGCCAGTAGTTTCAGACGGGGGGCCATGAACACTGAAGCTTTCTTT.

The chain employs TRBV4-2 and TRBJ2-1; 11 nucleotides agree with TRBD2. V shed 6 bases, J shed 0 bases, and the junction held 16 bases outside the gene matches. CDR1 and CDR2 from the germline V gene are LGHNA and YNFKEQ. The CDR3 covers 20 residues. The DNA of the CDR3 is TGTGCCAGCAGTCGGCAACCGGGACTAGCGGCATTTAGCTCCTACAATGAGCAGTTCTTC. Its translation is CASSRQPGLAAFSSYNEQFF.

Written as DNA, the CDR3 is TGTGCCTGGAGTGCCCTTCTTGCGGGAGGCGGGGGTGAGCAGTTCTTC. Amino acid sequence: CAWSALLAGGGGEQFF. The chain carries TRBV30 and TRBJ2-1, with 8 bases that match TRBD2. With V trimmed by 1 base and J by 9 bases, 14 bases remained unmatched. The CDR3 sequence is 16 residues long. Germline-derived CDR1 and CDR2 are GTSNPN and SVGIG (reference sequence).

The chain couples TRBV5-6 to TRBJ2-7; TRBD2 matches 12 bases. The CDR3 runs to 18 residues. Germline V gene lookup returns CDR1 SGHDT and CDR2 YYEEEE. After removal of 0 bases from V and 4 bases from J, the junction contained 11 bases not matched to a gene. CDR3 protein: CASSLGARLAGALYEQYF. CDR3 coding DNA: TGTGCCAGCAGCTTGGGGGCTCGACTAGCGGGGGCCCTTTACGAGCAGTACTTC.

J is TRBJ2-7 and V is TRBV5-5; 7 nucleotides align to TRBD1. The V and J ends lost 7 bases and 3 bases, in that order; junction bases with no gene match: 4. Germline lookup yields CDR1 SGHKS and CDR2 YYEKEE (reference sequence). This CDR3 is built from 12 residues. This CDR3 reads CASFQGDYEQYF. In nucleotides, the CDR3 is TGTGCCAGCTTTCAGGGGGACTACGAGCAGTACTTC.

V is TRBV7-2 and J is TRBJ1-1, with TRBD1 matching over 9 bases. The germline CDR1 and CDR2 sequences are SGHTA and FQGNSA. V shed 5 bases, J shed 3 bases, and the junction held 10 bases outside the gene matches. The length of the CDR3 is 16 residues. The CDR3 nucleotides are TGTGCCAGCAGCACCGGACAGGGGCTGGGGGACACTGAAGCTTTCTTT. Amino acids: CASSTGQGLGDTEAFF. The whole variable domain, filled in from reference TRBV7-2 and TRBJ1-1, reads GAGVSQSPSNKVTEKGKDVELRCDPISGHTALYWYRQSLGQGLEFLIYFQGNSAPDKSGLPSDRFSAERTGGSVSTLTIQRTQQEDSAVYLCASSTGQGLGDTEAFFGQGTRLTVV.

This clone came up a few times. This chain joins TRBV6-5 and TRBJ2-7; the D gene is possibly TRBD1 (5 bases). V lost 1 base and J lost 4, with 11 bases in between. This CDR3 region has 14 residues. The germline V gene encodes CDR1 MNHEY and CDR2 SVGAGI. The CDR3 loop reads CASSYLEDSYEQYF. The CDR3 nucleotides are TGTGCCAGCAGTTACTTGGAAGACAGTTACGAGCAGTACTTC.